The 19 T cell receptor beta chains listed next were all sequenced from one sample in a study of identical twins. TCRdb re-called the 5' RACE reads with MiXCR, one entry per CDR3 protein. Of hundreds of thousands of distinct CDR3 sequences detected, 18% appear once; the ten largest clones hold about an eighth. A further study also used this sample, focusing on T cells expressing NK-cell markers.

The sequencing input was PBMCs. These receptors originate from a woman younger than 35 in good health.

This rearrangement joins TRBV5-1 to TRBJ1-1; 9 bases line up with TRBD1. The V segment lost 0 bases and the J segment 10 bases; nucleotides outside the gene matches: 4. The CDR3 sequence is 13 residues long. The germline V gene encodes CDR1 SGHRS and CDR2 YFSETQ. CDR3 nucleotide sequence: TGCGCCAGCAGCTTGGGGACAGGGGAGCCAGCTTTCTTT. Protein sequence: CASSLGTGEPAFF. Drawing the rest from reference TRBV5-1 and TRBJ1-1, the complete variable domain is KAGVTQTPRYLIKTRGQQVTLSCSPISGHRSVSWYQQTPGQGLQFLFEYFSETQRNKGNFPGRFSGRQFSNSRSEMNVSTLELGDSALYLCASSLGTGEPAFFGQGTRLTVV.

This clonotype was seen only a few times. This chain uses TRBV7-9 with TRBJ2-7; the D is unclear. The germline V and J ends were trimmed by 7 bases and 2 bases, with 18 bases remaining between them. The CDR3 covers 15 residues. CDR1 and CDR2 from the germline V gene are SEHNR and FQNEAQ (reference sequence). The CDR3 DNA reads TGTGCCAGCACTGAGCGAAACCTTCCACCCTACGAGCAGTACTTC. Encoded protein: CASTERNLPPYEQYF.

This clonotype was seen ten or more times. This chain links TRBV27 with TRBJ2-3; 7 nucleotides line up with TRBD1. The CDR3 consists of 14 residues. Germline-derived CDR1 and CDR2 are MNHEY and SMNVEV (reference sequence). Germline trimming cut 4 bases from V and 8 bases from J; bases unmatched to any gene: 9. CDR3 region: CASSSGGMFGTQYF. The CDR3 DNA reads TGTGCCAGCAGTTCAGGGGGTATGTTCGGTACGCAGTATTTT.

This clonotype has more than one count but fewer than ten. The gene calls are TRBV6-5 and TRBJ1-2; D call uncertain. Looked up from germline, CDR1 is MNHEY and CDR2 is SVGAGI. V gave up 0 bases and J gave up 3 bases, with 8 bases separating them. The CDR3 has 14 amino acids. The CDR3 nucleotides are TGTGCCAGCAGTTACTCCCCGGCGGACTATGGCTACACCTTC. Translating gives CASSYSPADYGYTF.

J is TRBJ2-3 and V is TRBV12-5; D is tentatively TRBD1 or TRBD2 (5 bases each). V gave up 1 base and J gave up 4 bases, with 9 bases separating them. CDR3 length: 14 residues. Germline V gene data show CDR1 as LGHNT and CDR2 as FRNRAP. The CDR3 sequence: CASGLGGIPDTQYF. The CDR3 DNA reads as TGTGCTAGTGGTTTGGGGGGGATACCAGATACGCAGTATTTT.

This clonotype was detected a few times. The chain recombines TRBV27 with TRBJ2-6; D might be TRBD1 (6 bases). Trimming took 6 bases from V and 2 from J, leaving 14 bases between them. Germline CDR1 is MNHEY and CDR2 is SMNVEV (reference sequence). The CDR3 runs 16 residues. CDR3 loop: CASRKQGSTGANVLTF. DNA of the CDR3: TGTGCCAGCAGAAAACAGGGCTCAACTGGGGCCAACGTCCTGACTTTC. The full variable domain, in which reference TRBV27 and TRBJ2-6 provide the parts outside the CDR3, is EAQVTQNPRYLITVTGKKLTVTCSQNMNHEYMSWYRQDPGLGLRQIYYSMNVEVTDKGDVPEGYKVSRKEKRNFPLILESPSPNQTSLYFCASRKQGSTGANVLTFGAGSRLTVL.

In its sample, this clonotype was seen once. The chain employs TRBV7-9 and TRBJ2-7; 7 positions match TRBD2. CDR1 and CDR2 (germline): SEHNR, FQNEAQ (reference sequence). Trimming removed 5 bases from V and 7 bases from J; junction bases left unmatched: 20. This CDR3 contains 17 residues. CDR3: CASSQLRGREKGEEQYF. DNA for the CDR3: TGTGCCAGCAGCCAATTACGAGGGCGGGAGAAAGGAGAGGAGCAGTACTTC.

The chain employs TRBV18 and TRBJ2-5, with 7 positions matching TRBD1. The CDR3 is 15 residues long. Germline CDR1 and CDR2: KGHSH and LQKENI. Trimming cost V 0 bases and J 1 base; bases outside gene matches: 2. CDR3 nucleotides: TGTGCCAGCTCACCACCTGGGACAGCCCAAGAGACCCAGTACTTC. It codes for CASSPPGTAQETQYF.

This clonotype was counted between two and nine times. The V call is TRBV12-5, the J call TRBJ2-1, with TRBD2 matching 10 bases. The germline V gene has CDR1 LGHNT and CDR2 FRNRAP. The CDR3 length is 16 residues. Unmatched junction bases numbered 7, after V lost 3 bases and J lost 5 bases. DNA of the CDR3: TGTGCTAGTGGTTTAGGGACTAGCGATAAAAACAATGAGCAGTTCTTC. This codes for CASGLGTSDKNNEQFF.

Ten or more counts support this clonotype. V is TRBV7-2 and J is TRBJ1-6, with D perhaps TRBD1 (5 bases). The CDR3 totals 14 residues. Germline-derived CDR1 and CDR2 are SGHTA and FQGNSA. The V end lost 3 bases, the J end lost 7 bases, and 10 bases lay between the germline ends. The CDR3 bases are TGTGCCAGCAGCTTTGGGGGACGCAATTCACCCCTCCACTTT. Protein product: CASSFGGRNSPLHF.

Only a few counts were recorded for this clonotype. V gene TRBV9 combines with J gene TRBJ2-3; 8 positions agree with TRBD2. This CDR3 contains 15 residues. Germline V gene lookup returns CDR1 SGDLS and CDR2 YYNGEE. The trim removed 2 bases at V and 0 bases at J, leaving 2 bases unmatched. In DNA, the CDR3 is TGTGCCAGCAGCGTGTCTAGCGGGAGCACAGATACGCAGTATTTT. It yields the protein CASSVSSGSTDTQYF.

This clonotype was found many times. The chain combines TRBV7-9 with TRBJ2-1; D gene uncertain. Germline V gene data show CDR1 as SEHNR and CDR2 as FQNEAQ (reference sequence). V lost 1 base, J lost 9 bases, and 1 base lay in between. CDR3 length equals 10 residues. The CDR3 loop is CASSLVEQFF. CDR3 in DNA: TGTGCCAGCAGCTTAGTTGAGCAGTTCTTC. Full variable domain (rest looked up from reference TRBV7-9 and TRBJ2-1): DTGVSQNPRHKITKRGQNVTFRCDPISEHNRLYWYRQTLGQGPEFLTYFQNEAQLEKSRLLSDRFSAERPKGSFSTLEIQRTEQGDSAMYLCASSLVEQFFGPGTRLTVL.

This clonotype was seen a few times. This chain's CDR3 is CASRLRGTDTQYF. The CDR3 DNA is TGTGCCAGCAGGCTCAGGGGGACAGATACGCAGTATTTT. The chain has TRBV12-3 or TRBV12-4 and TRBJ2-3, with TRBD1 identical over 7 bases. CDR3 length: 13 residues. The trim removed 6 bases at V and 3 bases at J, leaving 3 bases unmatched.

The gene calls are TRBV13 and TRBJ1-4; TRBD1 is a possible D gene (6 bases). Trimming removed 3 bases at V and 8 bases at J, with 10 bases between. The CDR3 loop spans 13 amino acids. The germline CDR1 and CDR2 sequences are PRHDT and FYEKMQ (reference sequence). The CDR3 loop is CASSFRGGEKLFF. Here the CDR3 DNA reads TGTGCCAGCAGCTTCAGGGGTGGGGAAAAACTGTTTTTT.

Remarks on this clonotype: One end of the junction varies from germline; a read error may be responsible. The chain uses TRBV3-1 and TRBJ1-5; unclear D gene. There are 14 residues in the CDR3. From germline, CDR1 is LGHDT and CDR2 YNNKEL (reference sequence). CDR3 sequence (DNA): TGTGCCAGCAGCGAACACGGAATCAATCAGCCACAGCATTTT. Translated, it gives CASSEHGINQPQHF.

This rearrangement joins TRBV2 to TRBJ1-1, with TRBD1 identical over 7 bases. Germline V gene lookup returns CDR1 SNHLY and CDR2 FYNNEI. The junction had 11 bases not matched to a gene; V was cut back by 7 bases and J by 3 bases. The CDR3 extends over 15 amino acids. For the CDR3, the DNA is TGTGCCAGCACCGACCGACAGGGAAGGGACACTGAAGCTTTCTTT. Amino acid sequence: CASTDRQGRDTEAFF. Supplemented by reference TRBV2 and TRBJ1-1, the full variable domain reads EPEVTQTPSHQVTQMGQEVILRCVPISNHLYFYWYRQILGQKVEFLVSFYNNEISEKSEIFDDQFSVERPDGSNFTLKIRSTKLEDSAMYFCASTDRQGRDTEAFFGQGTRLTVV.

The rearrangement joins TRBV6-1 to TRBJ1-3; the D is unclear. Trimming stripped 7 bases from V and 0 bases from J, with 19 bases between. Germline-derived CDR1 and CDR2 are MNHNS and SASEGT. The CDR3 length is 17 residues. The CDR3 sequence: CASTEGASPYSGNTIYF. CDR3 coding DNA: TGTGCCAGCACCGAGGGCGCCTCCCCGTACTCTGGAAACACCATATATTTT.

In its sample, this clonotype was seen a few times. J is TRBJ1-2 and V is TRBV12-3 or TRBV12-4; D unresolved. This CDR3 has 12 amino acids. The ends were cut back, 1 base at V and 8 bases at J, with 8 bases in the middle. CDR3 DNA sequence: TGTGCCAGCAGTTTAGTTGGTTGGGGCTACACCTTC. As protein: CASSLVGWGYTF.

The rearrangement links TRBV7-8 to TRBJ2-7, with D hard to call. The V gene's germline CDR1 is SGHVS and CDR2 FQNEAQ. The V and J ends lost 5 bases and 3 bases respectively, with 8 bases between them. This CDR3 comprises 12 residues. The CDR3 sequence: CASSTPYYEQYF. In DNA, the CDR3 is TGTGCCAGCAGCACCCCATACTACGAGCAGTACTTC.